This entry lists 7 T cell receptor gamma chains sequenced from one sample in a study of gamma-delta T cells after stem cell transplantation. TCRdb re-processed the RT-PCR reads using CATT. The table shows a few thousand gamma-chain clones, with 6.6% occurring only once. Sequencing was carried out using gamma-delta T cells. The receptors come from a human donor. It is not recorded whose cells these are; they may come from a transplant donor.

Worth noting for this clone: For this DNA, TCRdb reports the protein of a much larger clone, which diverges at residue 11, most likely from a read error; the protein presented here is translated directly from the DNA. The rearrangement links TRGV8 to TRGJP1. CDR1 is VENAVY, CDR2 YDSYNSRV, per germline. The CDR3 spans 15 residues. For the CDR3, the DNA is TGTGCCACCTGGGATTGGAATACCACTGGTTGCTTCAAGATATTT. It encodes CATWDWNTTGCFKIF.

This clone was counted a few times. TCRdb shows a much larger clone's protein in place of this DNA's translation, and the two differ at residue 6, likely through a read error; the protein shown is translated from the DNA. The chain employs TRGV9 and TRGJ1 or TRGJ2. Here the J gene came from matching the DNA to germline, since TCRdb omits it. Losses at the gene ends were 2 bases for V and 1 base for J; bases not matched to a gene: 5. From germline, CDR1 is GITISATS and CDR2 ISYDGTV (reference sequence). The CDR3 consists of 14 residues. CDR3 bases: TGTGCCTTGTGGGAGGACTACAATTATTATAAGAAACTCTTT. Protein sequence: CALWEDYNYYKKLF.

This clone was counted only a few times. The TCRdb record carries a much larger clone's protein, which differs from this DNA's translation at residue 5; a read error is the likely cause, and the protein listed here is the DNA translation. This chain uses TRGV2 with TRGJ1 or TRGJ2. No J gene was available from TCRdb, and it was assigned here by a germline match of the DNA. V lost 4 bases to trimming and J lost 4 bases; unmatched junction nucleotides: 7. CDR3 length: 13 amino acids. The germline V gene encodes CDR1 EGSNGY and CDR2 YDSYNSKV. The DNA of the CDR3 is TGTGCCACCTGGGAAGGAATCTATTATAAGAAACTCTTT. Translation gives CATWEGIYYKKLF.

The chain couples TRGV3 to TRGJ1 or TRGJ2. Since TCRdb gives no J gene, matching the DNA to germline was used here to assign it. V lost 10 bases, J lost 10 bases, and 16 bases stayed unmatched. The CDR3 consists of 12 residues. The V gene's germline CDR1 is VTNTFY and CDR2 YDVSTARD (reference sequence). CDR3 sequence reads: CATGECPWKKLF. The CDR3 DNA reads as TGTGCCACAGGGGAGTGTCCTTGGAAGAAACTCTTT.

To note about this clone: This likely came from a read error, as a far larger clone is one base away. This chain links TRGV9 with TRGJ1 or TRGJ2. Here the J gene came from matching the DNA to germline, since TCRdb omits it. This CDR3 has 14 residues. Germline assignment: CDR1 GITISATS and CDR2 ISYDGTV (reference sequence). V shed 2 bases, J shed 1 base, and the junction held 5 bases outside the gene matches. CDR3 in amino acids: CALWEAYNYYKKLF. The CDR3 DNA follows: TGTGCCTTGTGGGAGGCATACAATTATTATAAGAAACTCTTT.

Worth noting for this clone: Only one base separates this from a far larger clonotype, so it likely reflects a read error. This sample includes further DNA sequences coding for the same CDR3. This sequence joins TRGV9 and TRGJ1 or TRGJ2. The J gene is absent in TCRdb and was assigned here via DNA matching to germline. J lost 4 bases, V lost 2 bases, and 11 bases had no gene match. Per germline, CDR1 GITISATS and CDR2 ISYDGTV (reference sequence). CDR3 length equals 15 residues. CDR3 loop: CALWEAEGSYYKKLF. For the CDR3, the DNA is TGTGCCTTGTGGGAGGCCGAAGGTTCCTATTATAAGAAACTCTTT.

As for this clone: TCRdb lists the protein of a much larger clone for this DNA, which differs at residue 8, so this is likely a read error; the protein given here is translated from the DNA itself. The chain recombines TRGV9 with TRGJ1 or TRGJ2. TCRdb leaves out the J gene; it was filled in here by matching the DNA to germline. The CDR3 loop spans 15 amino acids. Trimming at V came to 2 bases and at J to 4 bases, leaving 11 bases not matched to a gene. CDR1 is GITISATS, CDR2 ISYDGTV, per germline (reference sequence). CDR3 sequence (DNA): TGTGCCTTGTGGGAGGCCGAAGTGTCCTATTATAAGAAACTCTTT. This translates into CALWEAEVSYYKKLF.